This T cell receptor (beta chain) originates from a study of blood T cell repertoires in COVID-19. TCRdb keeps only in-frame clones here, not all; method: immunoSEQ multiplex PCR. The sample holds roughly 38,000 clones, more than 60% seen once. Per the germline V gene, CDR1 is SEHNR and CDR2 is FQNEAQ (reference sequence). The V segment lost 1 base and the J segment 7 bases; nucleotides outside the gene matches: 6. The CDR3 loop spans 14 amino acids. Sequencing was carried out using peripheral blood. This receptor was identified in a man in his 60s with active COVID-19. The chain links TRBV7-9 to TRBJ1-2; 7 bases fit TRBD1. The CDR3, as DNA: TGTGCCAGCAGCTTAGTAACAGGGGCCCCTGGCTACACCTTC. This encodes CASSLVTGAPGYTF.